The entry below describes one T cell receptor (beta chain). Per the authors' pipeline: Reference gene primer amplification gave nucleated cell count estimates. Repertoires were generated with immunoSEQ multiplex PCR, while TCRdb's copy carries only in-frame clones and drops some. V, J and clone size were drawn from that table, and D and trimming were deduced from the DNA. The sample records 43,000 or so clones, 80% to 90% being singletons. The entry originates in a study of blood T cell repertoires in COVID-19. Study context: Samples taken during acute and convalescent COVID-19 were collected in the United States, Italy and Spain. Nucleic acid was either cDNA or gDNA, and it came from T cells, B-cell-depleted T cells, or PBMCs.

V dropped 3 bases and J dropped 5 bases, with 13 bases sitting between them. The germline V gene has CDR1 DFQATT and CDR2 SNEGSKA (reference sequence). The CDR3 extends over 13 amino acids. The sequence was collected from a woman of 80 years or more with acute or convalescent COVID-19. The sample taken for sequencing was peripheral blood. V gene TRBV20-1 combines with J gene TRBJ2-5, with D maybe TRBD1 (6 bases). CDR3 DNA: TGCAGTGCTAGTCAGGGGAGTGTGGAGACCCAGTACTTC. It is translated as CSASQGSVETQYF.